This passage covers 22 T cell receptor beta chains from one sample sequenced in a study of blood T cell repertoires in COVID-19. TCRdb's copy holds only in-frame clones and misses some; the assay was immunoSEQ multiplex PCR. This sample has a few hundred thousand clones; 87% occur once, and the top ten carry 2.5% to 3%. Material for sequencing was PBMCs or T cells enriched from blood (not recorded which). These receptors were collected from a woman in her 30s who had recovered from COVID-19.

The chain is built from TRBV5-4 and TRBJ2-1; a weak D match, TRBD2 (6 bases). Germline V gene lookup returns CDR1 SGHNT and CDR2 YYREEE (reference sequence). The CDR3 covers 14 residues. V was cut by 6 bases and J by 5 bases, with 15 bases left in between. The CDR3, as DNA: TGTGCCAGCAAAATTGCCGGGACTGACAATGAGCAGTTCTTC. Its protein is CASKIAGTDNEQFF.

The chain carries TRBV24-1 and TRBJ2-1, with D possibly matching TRBD1 (5 bases). The length of the CDR3 is 17 residues. V lost 3 bases, J lost 3 bases, and 17 bases lay in between. Germline CDR1 KGHDR, CDR2 SFDVKD. CDR3 amino acids: CATSDPTTGEIYNEQFF. The DNA of the CDR3 is TGTGCCACCAGTGATCCCACAACAGGAGAAATCTACAATGAGCAGTTCTTC.

J is TRBJ2-7 and V is TRBV7-2; 7 positions match TRBD2. V dropped 0 bases and J dropped 0; count of bases not matched to a gene: 5. This CDR3 is built from 16 residues. From germline, CDR1 is SGHTA and CDR2 FQGNSA. CDR3 in DNA: TGTGCCAGCAGCTTAGCGGCTAGCGGTCGCTCCTACGAGCAGTACTTC. Its protein product is CASSLAASGRSYEQYF. The variable domain in full, with the rest retrieved from reference TRBV7-2 and TRBJ2-7, is GAGVSQSPSNKVTEKGKDVELRCDPISGHTALYWYRQSLGQGLEFLIYFQGNSAPDKSGLPSDRFSAERTGGSVSTLTIQRTQQEDSAVYLCASSLAASGRSYEQYFGPGTRLTVT.

The chain combines TRBV6-5 with TRBJ2-1; D may be TRBD2 (6 bases). The CDR3 is made up of 16 amino acids. Trimming pared 0 bases from V and 2 bases from J, leaving 11 bases between. Germline V CDR1 and CDR2: MNHEY, SVGAGI. The CDR3 coding sequence is TGTGCCAGCAGTTACTCGGCGGGGCTCACCTACAATGAGCAGTTCTTC. Translated, it gives CASSYSAGLTYNEQFF.

This clone was seen a few times. This rearrangement joins TRBV27 to TRBJ1-5; 7 positions match TRBD1. The CDR3 length is 14 residues. Germline V CDR1 and CDR2: MNHEY, SMNVEV (reference sequence). V shed 6 bases and J 8 bases; nucleotides not matched to a gene: 10. The CDR3 is CASSRDRAVEPQHF. CDR3 sequence (DNA): TGTGCCAGCAGCCGCGACAGGGCGGTGGAGCCCCAGCATTTT.

The V call is TRBV19, the J call TRBJ1-1; D gene ambiguous. Germline V gene sequence: CDR1 LNHDA, CDR2 SQIVND (reference sequence). V lost 0 bases and J lost 6, with 8 bases in between. The CDR3 loop spans 13 amino acids. CDR3 sequence: CASSIDREAEAFF. The DNA of the CDR3 is TGTGCCAGTAGTATAGATCGCGAGGCTGAAGCTTTCTTT. Looking up the rest from reference TRBV19 and TRBJ1-1 gives the full variable domain: DGGITQSPKYLFRKEGQNVTLSCEQNLNHDAMYWYRQDPGQGLRLIYYSQIVNDFQKGDIAEGYSVSREKKESFPLTVTSAQKNPTAFYLCASSIDREAEAFFGQGTRLTVV.

This chain joins TRBV6-2 or TRBV6-3 and TRBJ1-3, with D perhaps TRBD1 (6 bases). Trimming shortened V by 2 bases and J by 8 bases, and 13 bases separated the two germline ends. Germline CDR1 and CDR2: MNHEY and SVGEGT. The CDR3 totals 14 residues. The CDR3 DNA sequence: TGTGCCAGCAGTTACGGGGGACACTGGGACACCATATATTTT. It encodes CASSYGGHWDTIYF.

The CDR3 protein is CAWGPPLGRPRSYEQYF. DNA for the CDR3: TGTGCCTGGGGTCCCCCGTTGGGGCGCCCTCGCTCCTACGAGCAGTACTTC. The V and J genes are TRBV30 and TRBJ2-7; D perhaps matches TRBD1 (5 bases). The CDR3 has 17 amino acids. Trimming stripped 5 bases from V and 0 bases from J, with 23 bases between. In germline, CDR1 is GTSNPN, CDR2 SVGIG (reference sequence).

This rearrangement joins TRBV6-5 to TRBJ1-3; unclear D gene. The ends were cut back, 8 bases at V and 5 bases at J, with 7 bases in the middle. The germline V gene has CDR1 MNHEY and CDR2 SVGAGI. The CDR3 consists of 11 residues. The CDR3 reads CASSGRNTIYF. CDR3 nucleotide sequence: TGTGCCAGCTCGGGTAGAAACACCATATATTTT.

The V and J genes are TRBV28 and TRBJ1-1; D gene uncertain. This CDR3 is 14 amino acids long. Germline CDR1 is MDHEN and CDR2 is SYDVKM. Trimming removed 3 bases from V and 1 base from J, with 9 bases in between. In DNA, the CDR3 is TGTGCCAGCAGTTTGGGCCTTTGGAACACTGAAGCTTTCTTT. Translating it yields CASSLGLWNTEAFF.

This clone occurred once. This chain connects TRBV2 to TRBJ2-7; D might be TRBD1 (6 bases). Germline assignment: CDR1 SNHLY and CDR2 FYNNEI. Between the trimmed V and J ends, which lost 3 bases and 2 bases, there was a span of 14 bases. The CDR3 consists of 15 residues. The CDR3 DNA follows: TGTGCCAGCAGTGATAGTTCAGGGGTAGCCTACGAGCAGTACTTC. Protein product: CASSDSSGVAYEQYF.

The chain links TRBV5-1 to TRBJ1-1; weak D call: TRBD1 (6 bases). The length of the CDR3 is 18 residues. Germline-derived CDR1 and CDR2 are SGHRS and YFSETQ. The V end lost 0 bases, the J end lost 5 bases, and 23 bases lay between the germline ends. The CDR3 sequence: CASSLAFQGSILGTEAFF. The CDR3 DNA reads TGCGCCAGCAGCTTGGCGTTTCAGGGGAGTATTTTGGGAACTGAAGCTTTCTTT.

The chain recombines TRBV28 with TRBJ2-7; D is perhaps TRBD2 (6 bases). The CDR3 runs 15 residues. CDR1 and CDR2 from the germline V gene are MDHEN and SYDVKM. V was trimmed by 6 bases and J by 4 bases, leaving 19 bases between them. CDR3 amino acids: CASSRTRSGAYEQYF. The CDR3 bases are TGTGCCAGCAGCCGGACAAGGTCGGGAGCTTACGAGCAGTACTTC.

The chain employs TRBV14 and TRBJ2-1; tentative D call: TRBD2 (6 bases). Germline CDR1 SGHDN, CDR2 FVKESK. V was pared by 1 base and J by 10 bases, with 14 bases between. This CDR3 spans 14 amino acids. The CDR3 region is CASSQAGEVGEQFF. As DNA, the CDR3 is TGTGCCAGCAGCCAAGCGGGAGAGGTGGGCGAGCAGTTCTTC. The whole variable domain, filled in from reference TRBV14 and TRBJ2-1, reads EAGVTQFPSHSVIEKGQTVTLRCDPISGHDNLYWYRRVMGKEIKFLLHFVKESKQDESGMPNNRFLAERTGGTYSTLKVQPAELEDSGVYFCASSQAGEVGEQFFGPGTRLTVL.

This chain uses TRBV11-2 with TRBJ2-7, with TRBD1 matching 11 bases. CDR1 and CDR2 from the germline V gene are SGHAT and FQNNGV. The CDR3 runs 15 residues. Trimming took 5 bases from V and 4 from J; bases not matched to a gene: 7. The CDR3 DNA sequence: TGTGCCAGCAGCATCGGACAGGGGGCTCTTTACGAGCAGTACTTC. Amino acids: CASSIGQGALYEQYF.

The J gene is TRBJ2-7, the V gene TRBV21-1; the DNA was not compared with TRBD2, the D call given in the table. TRBV21-1 is classified as a pseudogene. CDR3 length: 16 residues. The CDR3 DNA reads as TGTGCCAGCAGCAAATTTATAGCGGGAGGTTCCTACGAGCAGTACTTC. Protein: CASSKFIAGGSYEQYF.

The chain couples TRBV19 to TRBJ1-1, with D uncertain. The CDR3 length is 11 residues. Germline V gene data show CDR1 as LNHDA and CDR2 as SQIVND (reference sequence). V was trimmed by 5 bases and J by 3 bases, leaving 4 bases between them. CDR3 DNA sequence: TGTGCCAGTAGTGTATACACTGAAGCTTTCTTT. Translating it yields CASSVYTEAFF.

V and J are TRBV6-4 and TRBJ2-3; TRBD1 matches at 7 bases. J lost 3 bases, V lost 6 bases, and 6 bases had no gene match. This CDR3 has 14 amino acids. CDR1 and CDR2 from the germline V gene are MRHNA and SNTAGT. CDR3 protein: CASSADRETDTQYF. The CDR3, as DNA: TGTGCCAGCAGCGCAGACAGGGAAACAGATACGCAGTATTTT.

The chain couples TRBV29-1 to TRBJ1-2, with D perhaps matching TRBD1 (6 bases). Germline values: CDR1 SQVTM, CDR2 ANQGSEA. This CDR3 is 16 amino acids long. Between the trimmed V and J ends, which lost 3 bases and 3 bases, there was a span of 20 bases. CDR3 region: CSVDGQPEGVDYGYTF. The DNA of the CDR3 is TGCAGCGTTGATGGACAGCCCGAAGGGGTAGACTATGGCTACACCTTC.

This chain links TRBV19 with TRBJ2-3; D not certain. V was pared by 0 bases and J by 8 bases, with 9 bases between. Germline assignment: CDR1 LNHDA and CDR2 SQIVND (reference sequence). The CDR3 is 13 residues long. In nucleotides, the CDR3 is TGTGCCAGTAGTATAGAGCTGTTGCGTACGCAGTATTTT. Protein sequence: CASSIELLRTQYF.

CDR3 region: CASRSPTSGSPGELFF. CDR3 coding DNA: TGTGCCAGCAGATCCCCAACTAGCGGGAGTCCCGGGGAGCTGTTTTTT. The genes are TRBV11-2 and TRBJ2-2; 11 bases match TRBD2. Germline-derived CDR1 and CDR2 are SGHAT and FQNNGV. V lost 6 bases, J lost 6 bases, and 9 bases stayed unmatched. The CDR3 is made up of 16 amino acids.

This chain links TRBV20-1 with TRBJ2-5; D is unclear. The CDR3 length is 14 residues. Germline V gene data show CDR1 as DFQATT and CDR2 as SNEGSKA (reference sequence). V was pared by 3 bases and J by 9 bases, with 20 bases between. The CDR3 nucleotides are TGCAGTGCTAGTCCCGGCGTGACTCCAATGGCCCAGTACTTC. Protein product: CSASPGVTPMAQYF.